Described below is a single T cell receptor beta chain sequence and its context. It has no known antigen specificity. Base quality data are lacking; no much larger clone is found one base away. The data were produced on an Illumina HiSeq 2000. TCR beta chain libraries were generated by multiplex PCR amplification. High-throughput sequencing was used to analyze the amplified TCR beta chain products. Through fastp at Q25 and MiXCR, TCRdb rebuilt clones from the public reads, retaining in-frame beta chains. Entries are consolidated by CDR3 protein sequence, retaining the most common genes and DNA. Across this sample there are some 9,200 distinct CDR3 sequences, with about 42% seen only once. The ten largest account for 11% to 15% of the sample. This sample was included in a study of breast tumors, draining lymph nodes, adjacent tissues (dated by TCRdb to the mid-2010s). Some background on the complete study: Breast cancer patients provided tumor, adjacent nontumor tissue and axillary lymph nodes, and the study compared the TCR beta repertoires across these three sources. In human breast cancer, the study set out to assess how tumor, surrounding tissue and draining lymph node repertoires relate to one another and whether T cells might be exchanged between them. Study-level results and caveats: Rather than being directly demonstrated, the conclusion that tumor T cells originate in lymph nodes was presented as consistent with a hypothesis. The similarity between tumor and nontumor tissue repertoires was significantly greater in luminal-like breast cancer than in basal-like breast cancer. The data were judged consistent with most tumor T cells deriving from the lymph node and then expanding within tumor tissue. Tumor T-cell repertoires showed less diversity than lymph node repertoires and more diversity than nontumor tissue repertoires, and tumor T-cell repertoires showed preferential V and J gene usage.

There are 12 amino acids in the CDR3, from cysteine to phenylalanine inclusive. CDR3 DNA only is kept here, 36 bases in frame from base 1. The germline ends are 14 bases apart after V is trimmed by 7 bases and J by 4 bases. The germline V gene encodes CDR1 SQVTM and CDR2 ANQGSEA. Adjacent samples were composed of nontumor breast tissue surrounding the tumor. The chain is encoded by TRBV29-1 joined to TRBJ2-7; TRBD1 is possibly the D segment (6 matching bases). The sequencing sample was made of tumor-adjacent breast tissue. This TCR derives from a female donor with breast cancer. Some clones in this sample may be carry-over from other donors' samples. The CDR3 protein is CSAGHGKYEQYF. The DNA is as follows: TGCAGCGCGGGACACGGGAAATACGAGCAGTACTTC.